This entry lists 21 T cell receptor beta chains sequenced from one sample in a study of T cell responses to AZD1222 COVID-19 vaccine. Assay: immunoSEQ multiplex PCR; the TCRdb copy retains only in-frame clones and omits some. The profile covers around 200,000 clones, with approximately 90% appearing a single time and roughly 0.99% taken by the ten largest. The sample consisted of peripheral blood, taken on day 0 of AZD1222 vaccination. Receptor source: an adult in good health.

The V call is TRBV4-1, the J call TRBJ1-5, with a weak D call TRBD1 (6 bases). CDR3 length: 14 amino acids. Germline lookup yields CDR1 MGHRA and CDR2 YSYEKL. Trimming stripped 4 bases from V and 5 bases from J, with 12 bases between. DNA of the CDR3: TGCGCCAGCAGCCGACAACAGGGCGATCAGCCCCAGCATTTT. Translated: CASSRQQGDQPQHF.

This chain links TRBV7-2 with TRBJ2-3; D may be TRBD2 (5 bases). There are 14 residues in the CDR3. Deletions cut 4 bases from V and 2 bases from J, with 10 bases between. Per germline, CDR1 SGHTA and CDR2 FQGNSA. The chain's CDR3 is CASSWRALTDTQYF. The CDR3 DNA follows: TGTGCCAGCAGCTGGCGGGCCCTCACAGATACGCAGTATTTT.

V gene TRBV9 combines with J gene TRBJ1-2; D gene ambiguous. The V gene lost 4 bases and the J gene lost 4 bases, with 14 bases spanning the gap. The CDR3 is 14 residues long. Germline loops: CDR1 SGDLS, CDR2 YYNGEE. This chain's CDR3 is CASSPDRGVYGYTF. CDR3 DNA sequence: TGTGCCAGCAGCCCGGACCGTGGGGTCTATGGCTACACCTTC.

The rearrangement links TRBV5-5 to TRBJ2-7; possibly TRBD2 for D (6 bases). Germline values: CDR1 SGHKS, CDR2 YYEKEE (reference sequence). The CDR3 has 16 residues. V gave up 1 base and J gave up 1 base, with 15 bases separating them. CDR3 in DNA: TGTGCCAGCAGCTTGCGGCGGGGCGCAGAATCCTACGAGCAGTACTTC. Its translation: CASSLRRGAESYEQYF. Drawing the rest from reference TRBV5-5 and TRBJ2-7, the complete variable domain is DAGVTQSPTHLIKTRGQQVTLRCSPISGHKSVSWYQQVLGQGPQFIFQYYEKEERGRGNFPDRFSARQFPNYSSELNVNALLLGDSALYLCASSLRRGAESYEQYFGPGTRLTVT.

As DNA, the CDR3 is TGTGCCGTCTCATCAAGGGGGACCCAAATCAATTCACCCCTCCACTTT. This codes for CAVSSRGTQINSPLHF. V and J are TRBV2 and TRBJ1-6; weak D call: TRBD1 (6 bases). The length of the CDR3 is 16 residues. CDR1 and CDR2 (germline): SNHLY, FYNNEI. V was pared by 11 bases and J by 7 bases, with 24 bases between.

This clone was counted once. This sequence joins TRBV2 and TRBJ2-7; the D is unclear. CDR1 and CDR2 (germline): SNHLY, FYNNEI. The CDR3 spans 14 residues. V lost 3 bases, J lost 9 bases, and 18 bases lay in between. CDR3 sequence: CASSDFSRFDAQYF. The DNA for the CDR3 is TGTGCCAGCAGTGACTTTAGCCGTTTTGACGCGCAGTACTTC.

The V and J genes are TRBV20-1 and TRBJ2-1; possibly TRBD1 for D (5 bases). Trimming shortened V by 3 bases and J by 3 bases, and 12 bases separated the two germline ends. Germline lookup yields CDR1 DFQATT and CDR2 SNEGSKA (reference sequence). This CDR3 contains 14 residues. This CDR3 reads CSASPRVDYNEQFF. CDR3 DNA sequence: TGCAGTGCTAGTCCCAGGGTCGACTACAATGAGCAGTTCTTC.

V and J are TRBV29-1 and TRBJ1-4; tentative D call: TRBD1 (6 bases). The V gene lost 7 bases and the J gene lost 8 bases, with 20 bases spanning the gap. The CDR3 sequence is 14 residues long. In germline, CDR1 is SQVTM, CDR2 ANQGSEA. Here the CDR3 reads CSAAAAGEDEKLFF. In nucleotides, the CDR3 is TGCAGCGCCGCGGCGGCAGGGGAGGACGAAAAACTGTTTTTT. Using reference TRBV29-1 and TRBJ1-4 for the parts outside the CDR3, the full variable domain is SAVISQKPSRDICQRGTSLTIQCQVDSQVTMMFWYRQQPGQSLTLIATANQGSEATYESGFVIDKFPISRPNLTFSTLTVSNMSPEDSSIYLCSAAAAGEDEKLFFGSGTQLSVL.

This chain joins TRBV27 and TRBJ1-6, with no clear D. Germline CDR1 is MNHEY and CDR2 is SMNVEV (reference sequence). This CDR3 is 16 amino acids long. Trimming left V 2 bases short and J 0 bases short, with 8 bases between. DNA of the CDR3: TGTGCCAGCAGTTTACTTGGGAGCTCCTATAATTCACCCCTCCACTTT. Translating it yields CASSLLGSSYNSPLHF.

The rearrangement links TRBV20-1 to TRBJ1-1; D possibly corresponds to TRBD1 (6 bases). Germline V gene sequence: CDR1 DFQATT, CDR2 SNEGSKA (reference sequence). The germline V and J ends were trimmed by 3 bases and 4 bases, with 12 bases remaining between them. The CDR3 is 13 amino acids. The CDR3 loop is CSASEGGVTEAFF. CDR3 DNA sequence: TGCAGTGCTAGTGAGGGGGGGGTCACTGAAGCTTTCTTT.

The chain couples TRBV19 to TRBJ1-3, with 9 bases lining up with TRBD1. The length of the CDR3 is 15 residues. The trim removed 5 bases at V and 2 bases at J, leaving 4 bases unmatched. Germline CDR1 is LNHDA and CDR2 is SQIVND (reference sequence). CDR3 DNA: TGTGCCAGTAGTGCCAGGACAGGGGCTGGAAACACCATATATTTT. Protein: CASSARTGAGNTIYF. Full variable domain (outside the CDR3, taken from reference TRBV19 and TRBJ1-3): DGGITQSPKYLFRKEGQNVTLSCEQNLNHDAMYWYRQDPGQGLRLIYYSQIVNDFQKGDIAEGYSVSREKKESFPLTVTSAQKNPTAFYLCASSARTGAGNTIYFGEGSWLTVV.

A few counts support this clone. The chain combines TRBV19 with TRBJ1-4; the match to TRBD1 covers 7 bases. The germline CDR1 and CDR2 sequences are LNHDA and SQIVND (reference sequence). V gave up 4 bases and J gave up 4 bases; unmatched junction bases: 6. The CDR3 is 15 amino acids. CDR3 in DNA: TGTGCCAGTAGTACACAGGGGACCCTTAATGAAAAACTGTTTTTT. Translation gives CASSTQGTLNEKLFF.

This rearrangement joins TRBV6-2 or TRBV6-3 to TRBJ1-5; the match to TRBD1 covers 7 bases. Germline CDR1 MNHEY, CDR2 SVGEGT. The junction had 10 bases not matched to a gene; V was cut back by 5 bases and J by 0 bases. The CDR3 is made up of 17 amino acids. CDR3 loop: CASSPSTGLGSNQPQHF. CDR3 sequence (DNA): TGTGCCAGCAGTCCCTCGACAGGGTTGGGTAGCAATCAGCCCCAGCATTTT.

V is TRBV10-3 and J is TRBJ2-1, with TRBD2 as a possible D gene (5 bases). CDR3 length equals 15 residues. Trimming pared 3 bases from V and 12 bases from J, leaving 21 bases between. Germline CDR1 is ENHRY and CDR2 is SYGVKD. In nucleotides, the CDR3 is TGTGCCATCAGTGACCAACATGGACTGGCCTCGGGGCAGTTCTTC. Translated: CAISDQHGLASGQFF.

The chain joins TRBV12-1 to TRBJ1-3. TRBV12-1 is described as a pseudogene. This CDR3 is 16 amino acids long. In DNA form, the CDR3 reads TGTGCCAGCAGCTTTTCGGCGGCTGTCCCTGGAAACACCATATATTTT. It is translated as CASSFSAAVPGNTIYF.

This chain joins TRBV5-1 and TRBJ1-1; D may be TRBD1 (6 bases). This CDR3 region has 14 residues. Germline lookup yields CDR1 SGHRS and CDR2 YFSETQ. V was trimmed by 4 bases and J by 5 bases, leaving 15 bases between them. In nucleotides, the CDR3 is TGCGCCAGCAGCGTGGGGGGCAGTCAAACTGAAGCTTTCTTT. Amino acids: CASSVGGSQTEAFF.

This clone appeared once. The chain links TRBV21-1 to TRBJ1-5. TRBV21-1 is a known pseudogene. This CDR3 is 20 amino acids long. CDR3 coding DNA: TGTGCCAGCAGCAATAATATCTTTGGGCCAGCCACGAGGGGCAATCAGCCCCAGCATTTT. Protein: CASSNNIFGPATRGNQPQHF.

The chain employs TRBV5-1 and TRBJ1-5; no reliable D call. This CDR3 spans 12 amino acids. Trimming stripped 6 bases from V and 5 bases from J, with 9 bases between. Per the germline V gene, CDR1 is SGHRS and CDR2 is YFSETQ. The CDR3: CASTLNHQPQHF. The CDR3 nucleotides read TGCGCCAGCACGCTTAACCATCAGCCCCAGCATTTT.

V gene TRBV15 combines with J gene TRBJ1-1; 7 nucleotides line up with TRBD1. Germline CDR1 and CDR2: LNHNV and YYDKDF (reference sequence). This CDR3 comprises 18 residues. J lost 2 bases, V lost 0 bases, and 12 bases had no gene match. The CDR3 loop reads CATSREEFRQGFNTEAFF. The CDR3 DNA is TGTGCCACCAGCAGAGAAGAGTTCCGACAGGGTTTTAACACTGAAGCTTTCTTT.

Turning to this clone: Within the sample, other DNA sequences also encode this same CDR3. The chain has TRBV5-1 and TRBJ2-5, with D maybe TRBD1 (7 bases). V lost 0 bases, J lost 2 bases, and 8 bases lay in between. The CDR3 extends over 14 amino acids. The germline V gene encodes CDR1 SGHRS and CDR2 YFSETQ. The CDR3 region has the DNA TGCGCCAGCAGCTTGGCAGGGGGGCAAGAGACCCAGTACTTC. Translating it yields CASSLAGGQETQYF.

V gene TRBV5-1 combines with J gene TRBJ2-1; D is perhaps TRBD1 or TRBD2 (7 bases each). Germline V gives CDR1 SGHRS, CDR2 YFSETQ. The CDR3 sequence is 17 residues long. V lost 0 bases to trimming and J lost 4 bases, with 17 bases between them. The CDR3 DNA reads as TGCGCCAGCAGCTTGGTACCCTCAGGGGGGGGTTACAATGAGCAGTTCTTC. This codes for CASSLVPSGGGYNEQFF.